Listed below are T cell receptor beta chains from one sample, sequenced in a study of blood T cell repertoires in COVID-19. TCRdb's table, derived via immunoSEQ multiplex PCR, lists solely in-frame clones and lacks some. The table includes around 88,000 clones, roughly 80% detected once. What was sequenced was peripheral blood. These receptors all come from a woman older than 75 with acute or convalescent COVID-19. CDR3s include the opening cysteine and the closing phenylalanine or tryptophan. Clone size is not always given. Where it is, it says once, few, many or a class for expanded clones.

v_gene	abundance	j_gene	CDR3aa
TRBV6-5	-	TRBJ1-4	CASSTGQGAEKLFF
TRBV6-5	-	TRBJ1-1	CASRSYRGTEAFF
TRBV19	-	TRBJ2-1	CASRDRGSYNEQFF
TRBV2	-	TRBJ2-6	CASSMVYSGANVLTF
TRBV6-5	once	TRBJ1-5	CASRFAQGRQPQHF
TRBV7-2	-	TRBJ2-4	CASSSGLLLAKNIQYF
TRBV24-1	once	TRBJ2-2	CATSDLAGGTGELFF
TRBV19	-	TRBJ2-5	CASSRSLNWAETQYF
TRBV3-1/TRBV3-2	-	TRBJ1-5	CASSQEPGSLSNQPQHF
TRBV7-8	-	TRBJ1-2	CASSLVGASGYGYTF
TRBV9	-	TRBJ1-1	CASSPTGQARTEAFF
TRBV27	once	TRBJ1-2	CASSWDSNYGYTF
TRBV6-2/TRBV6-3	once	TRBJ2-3	CASSRRIAGGPDTQYF
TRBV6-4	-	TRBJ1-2	CASSESGDRGGYTF
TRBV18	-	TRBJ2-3	CASSPRPAGATDTQYF
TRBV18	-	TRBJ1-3	CASSPAGRGSGNTIYF
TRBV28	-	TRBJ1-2	CASSSGQGAALQGGYTF
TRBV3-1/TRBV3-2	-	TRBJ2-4	CASSSSRRGNIQYF
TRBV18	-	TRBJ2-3	CASSTGNPDTQYF
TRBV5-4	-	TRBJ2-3	CASSFPGGSRDTQYF
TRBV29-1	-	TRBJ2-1	CSGTGISYNEQFF
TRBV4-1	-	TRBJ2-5	CASSQGTSGGPYQETQYF
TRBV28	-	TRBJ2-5	CASSLLGLHQETQYF
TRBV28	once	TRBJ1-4	CASTSPQGTNEKLFF
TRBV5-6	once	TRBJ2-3	CASSQVSTNTQYF
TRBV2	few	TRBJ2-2	CARRRDTGELFF
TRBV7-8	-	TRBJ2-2	CASSLVGGPNGELFF
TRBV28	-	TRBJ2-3	CASSLTGGGNTQYF
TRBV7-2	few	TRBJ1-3	CASSPGTGAGNTIYF
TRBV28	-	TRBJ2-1	CASTLGGAWNEQFF
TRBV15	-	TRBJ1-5	CATSRAKGDRVGQPQHF
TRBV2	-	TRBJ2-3	CASRGPGLTDTQYF
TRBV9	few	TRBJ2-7	CASSVGGTSGAYEQYF
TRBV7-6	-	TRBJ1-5	CASSLGGFGNQPQHF
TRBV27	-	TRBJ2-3	CASSLFGQGGGNTQYF
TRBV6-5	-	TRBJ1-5	CASSRGGNQPQHF
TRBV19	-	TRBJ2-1	CASRGVLDPYNEQFF
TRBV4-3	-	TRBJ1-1	CASSQVRDSYTEAFF
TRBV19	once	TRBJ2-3	CASSTGADTQYF
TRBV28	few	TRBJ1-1	CASSENRGWSTEAFF
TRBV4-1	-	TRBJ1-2	CASSGRDRGNYGYTF
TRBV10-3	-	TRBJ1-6	CAISDREDSPLHF